These T cell receptor beta chains were read from a single sample in a study of breast tumors, draining lymph nodes, adjacent tissues. TCRdb re-called the multiplex PCR reads with MiXCR, one entry per CDR3 protein. Here the sample spans around 170,000 distinct CDR3 sequences, roughly a third being singletons. Sequenced material: axillary lymph node tissue. The receptors were gathered from a female donor with breast cancer. Some clones in this sample may be carry-over from other donors' samples. Each CDR3 is given with its conserved first and last residue. A D gene is named only where the DNA matches it firmly. Clone size is shown for a subset of rows, as once, few, many or a class of expanded clone.

v_gene: TRBV20-1
abundance: many
j_gene: TRBJ2-1
d_gene: TRBD2
CDR3aa: CSAHSAGGSYNEQFF
CDR3nt: TGCAGTGCTCACTCAGCGGGAGGTTCTTACAATGAGCAGTTCTTC

v_gene: TRBV28
abundance: few
j_gene: TRBJ1-5
d_gene: .
CDR3aa: CASSSTVWNQPQHF
CDR3nt: TGTGCCAGCAGTTCGACAGTTTGGAATCAGCCCCAGCATTTT

v_gene: TRBV20-1
abundance: many
j_gene: TRBJ2-1
d_gene: TRBD2
CDR3aa: CSARVLAGGPWQFF
CDR3nt: TGCAGTGCTAGAGTTCTAGCGGGAGGGCCTTGGCAGTTCTTC

v_gene: TRBV11-1
abundance: many
j_gene: TRBJ2-5
d_gene: TRBD1
CDR3aa: CASSPSTGGVETQYF
CDR3nt: TGTGCCAGCAGCCCTTCGACAGGGGGCGTAGAGACCCAGTACTTC

v_gene: TRBV7-3
abundance: many
j_gene: TRBJ2-1
d_gene: .
CDR3aa: CASSLRDELNNEQFF
CDR3nt: TGTGCCAGCAGCCTGCGGGATGAACTTAACAATGAGCAGTTCTTC

v_gene: TRBV24-1
abundance: many
j_gene: TRBJ2-1
d_gene: .
CDR3aa: CATRASTGSTEQFF
CDR3nt: TGTGCCACCAGAGCGAGCACGGGATCCACTGAGCAGTTCTTC

v_gene: TRBV19
abundance: many
j_gene: TRBJ2-1
d_gene: TRBD2
CDR3aa: CASSKSLLAGAYNEQFF
CDR3nt: TGTGCCAGTAGTAAGTCCCTCCTCGCGGGAGCCTACAATGAGCAGTTCTTC

v_gene: TRBV6-6
abundance: .
j_gene: TRBJ2-4
d_gene: .
CDR3aa: CGSQEALAKNIQYF
CDR3nt: TGTGGCAGCCAGGAGGCCTTAGCCAAAAACATTCAGTACTTC

v_gene: TRBV20-1
abundance: many
j_gene: TRBJ2-1
d_gene: .
CDR3aa: CSARDRLGYSYNEQFF
CDR3nt: TGCAGTGCTAGAGATCGATTGGGTTACTCCTACAATGAGCAGTTCTTC

v_gene: TRBV5-1
abundance: many
j_gene: TRBJ2-7
d_gene: TRBD1
CDR3aa: CASSRKDRGSSYEQYF
CDR3nt: TGCGCCAGCAGCAGAAAGGACAGGGGGTCCTCCTACGAGCAGTACTTC

v_gene: TRBV2
abundance: many
j_gene: TRBJ2-5
d_gene: TRBD1
CDR3aa: CASSLGQGAGETQYF
CDR3nt: TGTGCCAGCAGTCTAGGACAGGGGGCAGGAGAGACCCAGTACTTC

v_gene: TRBV9
abundance: many
j_gene: TRBJ1-5
d_gene: .
CDR3aa: CASSVASDSNQPQHF
CDR3nt: TGTGCCAGCAGCGTAGCGTCGGATAGCAATCAGCCCCAGCATTTT

v_gene: TRBV5-8
abundance: .
j_gene: TRBJ1-1
d_gene: .
CDR3aa: CASSRTDYTEAFF
CDR3nt: TGTGCCAGCAGCAGGACAGACTACACTGAAGCTTTCTTT

v_gene: TRBV10-3
abundance: many
j_gene: TRBJ1-1
d_gene: TRBD1
CDR3aa: CAITLDRDTEAFF
CDR3nt: TGTGCCATCACCCTGGACAGGGACACTGAAGCTTTCTTT

v_gene: TRBV29-1
abundance: many
j_gene: TRBJ1-2
d_gene: .
CDR3aa: CSEGDLSIGYTF
CDR3nt: TGCAGCGAGGGGGACCTATCGATTGGCTACACCTTC

v_gene: TRBV5-8
abundance: many
j_gene: TRBJ1-2
d_gene: TRBD1
CDR3aa: CASSLRRQGDGYTF
CDR3nt: TGTGCCAGCAGCTTGCGGCGACAGGGTGATGGCTACACCTTC

v_gene: TRBV5-8
abundance: many
j_gene: TRBJ1-4
d_gene: .
CDR3aa: CASSLAGGRGEKLFF
CDR3nt: TGTGCCAGCAGCTTGGCTGGGGGTAGGGGTGAAAAACTGTTTTTT

v_gene: TRBV10-3
abundance: .
j_gene: TRBJ1-1
d_gene: .
CDR3aa: CAISDSILMNTEAFF
CDR3nt: TGTGCCATCAGCGACAGCATCTTAATGAACACTGAAGCTTTCTTT

v_gene: TRBV2
abundance: .
j_gene: TRBJ1-2
d_gene: .
CDR3aa: CAIKFNYGYTF
CDR3nt: TGTGCCATTAAATTTAACTATGGCTACACCTTC

v_gene: TRBV18
abundance: .
j_gene: TRBJ1-2
d_gene: TRBD1
CDR3aa: CASSFTGGSYGYTF
CDR3nt: TGTGCCAGCTCATTCACAGGGGGCTCTTACGGCTACACCTTC

v_gene: TRBV9
abundance: many
j_gene: TRBJ2-5
d_gene: .
CDR3aa: CASSVAHEDTLDRGTQYF
CDR3nt: TGTGCCAGCAGCGTAGCCCATGAAGACACGTTGGACAGAGGGACCCAGTACTTC

v_gene: TRBV7-2
abundance: .
j_gene: TRBJ2-1
d_gene: .
CDR3aa: CASSYRGGIERFF
CDR3nt: TGTGCCAGCAGCTACCGTGGGGGGATTGAGCGGTTCTTC